These 26 T cell receptor beta chains were all obtained from the same sample, sequenced in a study of blood T cell repertoires in COVID-19. Measured with immunoSEQ multiplex PCR; TCRdb has only the in-frame clones, and not every one. The sample records fewer than 250,000 clones, roughly 84% being singletons. Sequences were obtained from peripheral blood. These receptor sequences come from a human donor in a cohort sampled during active COVID-19.

The V gene is TRBV28, the J gene TRBJ1-2, with 9 bases matching TRBD1. CDR3 length: 12 residues. Germline V gene data show CDR1 as MDHEN and CDR2 as SYDVKM. Germline trimming cut 6 bases from V and 6 bases from J; bases unmatched to any gene: 2. CDR3 region: CASRGQGNGYTF. CDR3 sequence (DNA): TGTGCCAGCAGGGGACAGGGTAATGGCTACACCTTC.

The chain recombines TRBV27 with TRBJ1-2; 8 bases match TRBD1. The CDR3 is made up of 15 amino acids. V trimming: 1 base; J trimming: 5 bases; junction bases outside the gene matches: 6. Germline assignment: CDR1 MNHEY and CDR2 SMNVEV (reference sequence). The CDR3 DNA sequence: TGTGCCAGCAGTTTATTTATGGACAGGGCTTATGGCTACACCTTC. Translation: CASSLFMDRAYGYTF.

V and J are TRBV6-1 and TRBJ1-6; possible D gene TRBD1, 6 bases. The V and J ends lost 2 bases and 10 bases respectively, with 12 bases between them. Germline values: CDR1 MNHNS, CDR2 SASEGT. The CDR3 length is 14 residues. The CDR3 bases are TGTGCCAGCAGTGAAATGTACAGGGACTCACCCCTCCACTTT. Encoded protein: CASSEMYRDSPLHF.

V is TRBV5-1 and J is TRBJ1-1; D call uncertain. From germline, CDR1 is SGHRS and CDR2 YFSETQ. V was shortened by 4 bases and J by 1 base, with 17 bases between the two germline ends. The CDR3 is 16 residues long. The CDR3 DNA follows: TGCGCCAGCAGCCAGACGACGACTACAGCGAACACTGAAGCTTTCTTT. This translates into CASSQTTTTANTEAFF.

The genes are TRBV5-1 and TRBJ2-3, with TRBD1 as a possible D gene (5 bases). The CDR3 sequence is 15 residues long. Germline V gives CDR1 SGHRS, CDR2 YFSETQ. Between the trimmed V and J ends, which lost 4 bases and 3 bases, there was a span of 15 bases. CDR3 bases: TGCGCCAGCAGCCCAGGAATAGGGGTTACAGATACGCAGTATTTT. Protein: CASSPGIGVTDTQYF.

This rearrangement joins TRBV11-2 to TRBJ2-7; D is possibly TRBD1 (5 bases). This CDR3 contains 11 residues. Trimming removed 1 base from V and 12 bases from J, with 10 bases in between. CDR1 and CDR2 (germline): SGHAT, FQNNGV. Written as DNA, the CDR3 is TGTGCCAGCAGCTTAGGGGGCAGACCGTACGTC. Translating gives CASSLGGRPYV.

The CDR3: CASSKLAGYEQYF. DNA of the CDR3: TGTGCCAGCAGCAAACTAGCGGGCTACGAGCAGTACTTC. The V call is TRBV5-4, the J call TRBJ2-7; 9 bases are shared with TRBD2. The trim removed 4 bases at V and 3 bases at J, leaving 2 bases unmatched. This CDR3 is 13 amino acids long. Germline assignment: CDR1 SGHNT and CDR2 YYREEE (reference sequence).

This clone was observed once. The V and J genes are TRBV3-1 (or the pseudogene TRBV3-2) and TRBJ2-3, with TRBD1 matching 7 bases. The V gene's germline CDR1 is LGHDT and CDR2 YNNKEL (reference sequence). There are 15 residues in the CDR3. With V trimmed by 4 bases and J by 1 base, 5 bases remained unmatched. The CDR3 spells CASSPSGQGTDTQYF. The CDR3 DNA sequence: TGTGCCAGCAGCCCAAGTGGACAGGGCACAGATACGCAGTATTTT.

The chain couples TRBV9 to TRBJ2-7; TRBD2 might be the D (6 bases). With 3 bases removed from V and 1 base from J, the gap between germline ends came to 14 bases. The CDR3 runs to 15 residues. Germline CDR1 reads SGDLS; CDR2 reads YYNGEE. CDR3 in DNA: TGTGCCAGCAGCGGCTGTGGGGGGTGGTCCTACGAGCAGTACGTC. This gives the protein CASSGCGGWSYEQYV.

The chain links TRBV4-2 to TRBJ2-3, with 13 bases fitting TRBD2. This CDR3 contains 18 residues. Germline CDR1 and CDR2: LGHNA and YNFKEQ. Trimming at V came to 4 bases and at J to 6 bases, leaving 13 bases not matched to a gene. The CDR3 nucleotides are TGTGCCAGCAGCCCCCGAGGACTAGCGGGAGAGGGCTTGGATACGCAGTATTTT. Translating it yields CASSPRGLAGEGLDTQYF.

This rearrangement joins TRBV19 to TRBJ1-2; D is possibly TRBD1 (5 bases). This CDR3 is 12 amino acids long. CDR1 is LNHDA, CDR2 SQIVND, per germline (reference sequence). V was pared by 9 bases and J by 4 bases, with 12 bases between. CDR3 region: CASSAGLYGYTF. Here the CDR3 DNA reads TGTGCCAGCTCTGCAGGGCTCTATGGCTACACCTTC.

The genes are TRBV2 and TRBJ2-2; 9 bases are a match to TRBD1. V lost 6 bases and J lost 3; bases outside the gene matches: 5. In germline, CDR1 is SNHLY, CDR2 FYNNEI. The length of the CDR3 is 15 residues. DNA for the CDR3: TGTGCCAGCAGCCGGGACAGGGCGGACACCGGGGAGCTGTTTTTT. Translation gives CASSRDRADTGELFF.

The chain employs TRBV6-4 and TRBJ1-2; D is ambiguous. V dropped 0 bases and J dropped 4 bases, with 6 bases sitting between them. The CDR3 length is 13 residues. Germline V gives CDR1 MRHNA, CDR2 SNTAGT. DNA for the CDR3: TGTGCCAGCAGTGACTCTGAGGGCTATGGCTACACCTTC. Translation gives CASSDSEGYGYTF.

This clone occurred a few times. The junction departs from germline at one end; a sequencing error may be responsible. This chain uses TRBV7-7 with TRBJ2-1, with D maybe TRBD1 (5 bases). This CDR3 has 17 amino acids. Germline CDR1 is SSHAT and CDR2 is FNYEAQ (reference sequence). This CDR3 reads CASSLYLGPVPDNEQFF. DNA for the CDR3: TGTGCTAGCAGCTTATATTTGGGGCCAGTTCCGGACAATGAGCAGTTCTTC.

The chain employs TRBV19 and TRBJ2-5; TRBD2 might be the D (6 bases). With 3 bases removed from V and 3 bases from J, the gap between germline ends came to 17 bases. Germline loops: CDR1 LNHDA, CDR2 SQIVND (reference sequence). The CDR3 contains 16 residues. The CDR3: CASSIGGLPSKETQYF. DNA of the CDR3: TGTGCCAGTAGTATCGGAGGGTTACCTTCCAAAGAGACCCAGTACTTC.

The rearrangement links TRBV14 to TRBJ1-2; D remains ambiguous. Germline CDR1 is SGHDN and CDR2 is FVKESK. The CDR3 sequence is 14 residues long. The V and J ends lost 4 bases and 7 bases respectively, with 16 bases between them. The CDR3 loop is CASSPQVTISGYTF. The CDR3 nucleotides read TGTGCCAGCAGCCCTCAAGTAACTATAAGTGGCTACACCTTC.

The chain is built from TRBV30 and TRBJ1-1; D gene uncertain. The CDR3 consists of 12 residues. The V end was cut by 5 bases, the J end by 7 bases, with 14 bases between. Germline V gives CDR1 GTSNPN, CDR2 SVGIG (reference sequence). The CDR3 here is CAWCAGAVEAFF. In DNA, the CDR3 is TGTGCCTGGTGCGCGGGTGCGGTTGAAGCTTTCTTT. Combining the CDR3 with reference TRBV30 and TRBJ1-1 gives the whole variable domain SQTIHQWPATLVQPVGSPLSLECTVEGTSNPNLYWYRQAAGRGLQLLFYSVGIGQISSEVPQNLSASRPQDRQFILSSKKLLLSDSGFYLCAWCAGAVEAFFGQGTRLTVV.

J is TRBJ2-7 and V is TRBV3-1 (or the pseudogene TRBV3-2); 7 nucleotides match TRBD2. In germline, CDR1 is LGHDT, CDR2 YNNKEL (reference sequence). CDR3 size: 13 residues. Trimming at V came to 2 bases and at J to 6 bases, leaving 4 bases not matched to a gene. CDR3 protein: CASSQRREGEQYF. For the CDR3, the DNA is TGTGCCAGCAGCCAACGTAGGGAGGGCGAGCAGTACTTC.

The V gene is TRBV19, the J gene TRBJ2-3; the match to TRBD1 covers 10 bases. After removal of 4 bases from V and 4 bases from J, the junction contained 5 bases not matched to a gene. Germline CDR1 is LNHDA and CDR2 is SQIVND (reference sequence). The CDR3 length is 15 residues. In DNA form, the CDR3 reads TGTGCCAGTAGTAGACGGGACAGGGGCGCAGATACGCAGTATTTT. It codes for CASSRRDRGADTQYF.

V gene TRBV5-1 combines with J gene TRBJ1-1, with D unclear. V was pared by 5 bases and J by 4 bases, with 9 bases between. The CDR3 loop spans 12 amino acids. Germline V lookup: CDR1 SGHRS, CDR2 YFSETQ. The CDR3 sequence is CASRGGPTEAFF. The CDR3 region has the DNA TGCGCCAGCAGAGGAGGACCCACTGAAGCTTTCTTT. The full variable domain, with the rest looked up from reference TRBV5-1 and TRBJ1-1, is KAGVTQTPRYLIKTRGQQVTLSCSPISGHRSVSWYQQTPGQGLQFLFEYFSETQRNKGNFPGRFSGRQFSNSRSEMNVSTLELGDSALYLCASRGGPTEAFFGQGTRLTVV.

This rearrangement joins TRBV5-1 to TRBJ2-5; 8 bases agree with TRBD2. The junction had 4 bases not matched to a gene; V was cut back by 1 base and J by 2 bases. Germline V gene data show CDR1 as SGHRS and CDR2 as YFSETQ. CDR3 size: 15 residues. The CDR3 DNA follows: TGCGCCAGCAGCTTGAGCGGGAGCACACAAGAGACCCAGTACTTC. This gives the protein CASSLSGSTQETQYF. The full variable domain, in which reference TRBV5-1 and TRBJ2-5 provide the parts outside the CDR3, is KAGVTQTPRYLIKTRGQQVTLSCSPISGHRSVSWYQQTPGQGLQFLFEYFSETQRNKGNFPGRFSGRQFSNSRSEMNVSTLELGDSALYLCASSLSGSTQETQYFGPGTRLLVL.

CDR3 protein: CASRPSGGSTDTQYF. The CDR3 DNA reads TGTGCCAGCAGACCCTCAGGGGGCAGCACAGATACGCAGTATTTT. The chain combines TRBV6-5 with TRBJ2-3, with 8 bases lining up with TRBD1. Germline loops: CDR1 MNHEY, CDR2 SVGAGI. This CDR3 spans 15 amino acids. J gave up 0 bases and V 6 bases, and 5 bases lay outside the gene matches.

The CDR3 loop is CASSTLAGGPGNTQYF. The CDR3 DNA reads as TGTGCCAGTAGTACTCTAGCGGGGGGGCCGGGGAATACGCAGTATTTT. The chain joins TRBV19 to TRBJ2-3; TRBD2 agrees at 12 bases. V was clipped by 4 bases and J by 7 bases; unmatched bases: 9. Germline-derived CDR1 and CDR2 are LNHDA and SQIVND (reference sequence). The CDR3 loop spans 16 amino acids.

This clone was detected only once. The J gene is TRBJ2-4, the V gene TRBV3-1 (or the pseudogene TRBV3-2), with 7 bases that match TRBD1. CDR3 size: 13 residues. V gave up 1 base and J gave up 15 bases; unmatched junction bases: 9. CDR1 and CDR2 from the germline V gene are LGHDT and YNNKEL (reference sequence). In nucleotides, the CDR3 is TGTGCCAGCAGCCAAGGTCTAAGACAGGGTCCGTACTTC. It is translated as CASSQGLRQGPYF.

The V gene is TRBV5-1, the J gene TRBJ1-2; weak D call: TRBD1 (5 bases). V lost 0 bases and J 0 bases, leaving 9 bases between the germline ends. This CDR3 comprises 15 residues. Germline V gene sequence: CDR1 SGHRS, CDR2 YFSETQ. The CDR3 nucleotides are TGCGCCAGCAGCTTGGAGGCAGGGACTAACTATGGCTACACCTTC. Translating gives CASSLEAGTNYGYTF.

The chain carries TRBV28 and TRBJ1-1, with 8 bases matching TRBD1. The germline V gene encodes CDR1 MDHEN and CDR2 SYDVKM. CDR3 length: 13 amino acids. V trimming: 8 bases; J trimming: 5 bases; junction bases outside the gene matches: 7. CDR3 coding DNA: TGTGCCAGCGGGAAGACAGGGGTAACTGAAGCTTTCTTT. Translation: CASGKTGVTEAFF.